A single sample gave rise to the 8 T cell receptor beta chains below, sequenced in a study of blood T cells in healthy people across ages. With a J-beta primer mix and a sample-barcoded 5' primer, a second PCR ran about 7 to 12 cycles. TCRdb ran MiXCR on the 5' RACE reads and lists one entry per CDR3 protein. The table lists 650,000 to 700,000 distinct CDR3 sequences, approximately 52% of them singletons. The sample was blood. The origin of the receptors is a woman older than 75 in good health.

The CDR3 sequence: CASSYSRGGQRSRYNEQFF. For the CDR3, the DNA is TGTGCCAGCAGTTACTCGAGGGGGGGCCAACGATCGCGCTACAATGAGCAGTTCTTC. The gene calls are TRBV6-2 or TRBV6-3 and TRBJ2-1; the D gene is possibly TRBD2 (7 bases). V was trimmed by 0 bases and J by 3 bases, leaving 21 bases between them. Looked up from germline, CDR1 is MNHEY and CDR2 is SVGEGT. The CDR3 is 19 amino acids.

This clonotype was recorded many times. The chain is built from TRBV3-1 and TRBJ2-5; TRBD2 is a possible D gene (6 bases). Trimming left V 4 bases short and J 2 bases short, with 17 bases between. The CDR3 is 16 amino acids. CDR1 is LGHDT, CDR2 YNNKEL, per germline (reference sequence). The CDR3, as DNA: TGTGCCAGCAGCCCCTCGCTACTAGCAGCACAAGAGACCCAGTACTTC. Encoded protein: CASSPSLLAAQETQYF.

This chain joins TRBV29-1 and TRBJ1-1; no reliable D call. Germline-derived CDR1 and CDR2 are SQVTM and ANQGSEA. The CDR3 runs to 12 residues. V shed 3 bases and J shed 0 bases, with 5 bases lying between them. The CDR3 protein is CSVDTVNTEAFF. CDR3 nucleotide sequence: TGCAGCGTTGATACAGTGAACACTGAAGCTTTCTTT.

The chain joins TRBV29-1 to TRBJ2-3; a weak D match, TRBD1 (5 bases). CDR1 and CDR2 (germline): SQVTM, ANQGSEA. This CDR3 has 11 residues. V lost 7 bases to trimming and J lost 3 bases, with 8 bases between them. CDR3: CSADSTDTQYF. The DNA for the CDR3 is TGCAGCGCCGACAGTACAGATACGCAGTATTTT.

This chain joins TRBV5-1 and TRBJ2-1; D is uncertain. The CDR3 is 14 amino acids. CDR1 and CDR2 (germline): SGHRS, YFSETQ. With 2 bases removed from V and 8 bases from J, the gap between germline ends came to 14 bases. In nucleotides, the CDR3 is TGCGCCAGCAGCTTTATGGACCGTCTTGATGAGCAGTTCTTC. The encoded protein is CASSFMDRLDEQFF. Combining the CDR3 with reference TRBV5-1 and TRBJ2-1 gives the whole variable domain KAGVTQTPRYLIKTRGQQVTLSCSPISGHRSVSWYQQTPGQGLQFLFEYFSETQRNKGNFPGRFSGRQFSNSRSEMNVSTLELGDSALYLCASSFMDRLDEQFFGPGTRLTVL.

This clonotype is a singleton in its sample. This rearrangement joins TRBV4-2 to TRBJ2-3, with TRBD1 identical over 11 bases. V was clipped by 4 bases and J by 2 bases; unmatched bases: 14. The CDR3 loop spans 19 amino acids. Looked up from germline, CDR1 is LGHNA and CDR2 is YNFKEQ. CDR3 in DNA: TGTGCCAGCAGCCTAAGGACAGGGGGCTGGGGTTGGATCACAGATACGCAGTATTTT. This gives the protein CASSLRTGGWGWITDTQYF.

This clonotype was recorded a few times. This may be a read error: a much more frequent sequence differs by one nucleotide. The chain is built from TRBV6-5 and TRBJ1-6; possibly TRBD1 for D (5 bases). Looked up from germline, CDR1 is MNHEY and CDR2 is SVGAGI. The CDR3 consists of 12 residues. The CDR3 DNA reads TGTGCCAGCAGGGGACGTAATTCACCCCCCCACTTT. Its protein product is CASRGRNSPPHF.

The V gene is TRBV28, the J gene TRBJ2-5; 8 positions agree with TRBD2. The CDR3 has 14 residues. Germline assignment: CDR1 MDHEN and CDR2 SYDVKM. Losses at the gene ends were 3 bases for V and 5 bases for J; bases not matched to a gene: 5. In DNA, the CDR3 is TGTGCCAGCAGTTTCCAGCGGGGGCGGGAGACCCAGTACTTC. This gives the protein CASSFQRGRETQYF.